A selection of T cell receptor beta chains follows, all from one sample in a study of monozygotic twins with inflammatory bowel disease. TCRdb processed the 5' RACE reads again and assigns one entry to each CDR3 protein, with no DNA. The sample data list over 35,000 distinct CDR3 sequences. Sequencing was performed on blood. The receptors stem from a human donor with ulcerative colitis or Crohn's disease, or a healthy co-twin of an affected twin (not recorded which). Both conserved end residues are part of each CDR3. The order of the fields is J gene, V gene, CDR3 protein.

j_call: TRBJ2-5; v_call: TRBV2; cdr3_aa: CASSTPRGGGQETQYF
j_call: TRBJ1-2; v_call: TRBV10-2; cdr3_aa: CASSPGQALPFTF
j_call: TRBJ2-1; v_call: TRBV27; cdr3_aa: CASSLGWSSYNEQFF
j_call: TRBJ1-2; v_call: TRBV9; cdr3_aa: CASSRDITGYTF
j_call: TRBJ2-7; v_call: TRBV28; cdr3_aa: CASSLLGLEQYF
j_call: TRBJ2-7; v_call: TRBV15; cdr3_aa: CATSSPGFSYEQYF
j_call: TRBJ2-4; v_call: TRBV28; cdr3_aa: CASTPGQGNIQYF
j_call: TRBJ1-1; v_call: TRBV5-1; cdr3_aa: CASSPEEGGSRPKTEAFF
j_call: TRBJ2-7; v_call: TRBV19; cdr3_aa: CASSFRQAYEQYF
j_call: TRBJ1-5; v_call: TRBV6-5; cdr3_aa: CASFHLGGPQHF
j_call: TRBJ1-1; v_call: TRBV9; cdr3_aa: CASSVSGDMNTEAFF
j_call: TRBJ2-1; v_call: TRBV5-1; cdr3_aa: CASSGDLGSSYNEQFF
j_call: TRBJ1-3; v_call: TRBV20-1; cdr3_aa: CSARGVESGNTIYF
j_call: TRBJ2-1; v_call: TRBV9; cdr3_aa: CASSGLGGRAYNEQFF
j_call: TRBJ2-5; v_call: TRBV28; cdr3_aa: CASSFPGSGETQYF
j_call: TRBJ1-5; v_call: TRBV5-6; cdr3_aa: CASSLSQGFNQPQHF
j_call: TRBJ2-7; v_call: TRBV5-1; cdr3_aa: CASSLQGQGPYEQYF
j_call: TRBJ1-5; v_call: TRBV6-1; cdr3_aa: CASSEFGSQHF
j_call: TRBJ2-7; v_call: TRBV20-1; cdr3_aa: CSARGPGQRGFSYEQYF
j_call: TRBJ1-3; v_call: TRBV20-1; cdr3_aa: CSARKMDRGSGNTIYF
j_call: TRBJ2-1; v_call: TRBV3-1; cdr3_aa: CASSQDGSYNEQFF
j_call: TRBJ2-1; v_call: TRBV3-1; cdr3_aa: CASSQESKGTGLSNEQFF
j_call: TRBJ2-5; v_call: TRBV4-1; cdr3_aa: CASSQAGHKETQYF
j_call: TRBJ1-6; v_call: TRBV25-1; cdr3_aa: CASSAGTNSPLHF
j_call: TRBJ2-5; v_call: TRBV7-9; cdr3_aa: CASSLLEETQYF
j_call: TRBJ2-5; v_call: TRBV28; cdr3_aa: CASSDDQGVRETQYF
j_call: TRBJ1-4; v_call: TRBV5-1; cdr3_aa: CASSLDRGSEKLFF
j_call: TRBJ2-7; v_call: TRBV29-1; cdr3_aa: CSVLTSGSQREQYF
j_call: TRBJ2-6; v_call: TRBV2; cdr3_aa: CASNQQGPLISGANVLTF
j_call: TRBJ1-3; v_call: TRBV18; cdr3_aa: CASSPNHLPGNTIYF